The 19 T cell receptor beta chains in this list originate from one sample, sequenced in a study of blood T cell repertoires in COVID-19. Method: immunoSEQ multiplex PCR; TCRdb's copy keeps in-frame clones and lacks some. The data hold over 200,000 clones, with around 85% observed a single time. The source material was PBMCs or T cells enriched from blood (not recorded which). Receptors were obtained from a woman aged 45-60 years in a cohort exposed to, infected with or recovered from COVID-19 (not recorded which).

The CDR3 DNA reads as TGCGCCAGCAGCCAAGGAGGGGGGGGCGGAGATACGCAGTATTTT. It specifies CASSQGGGGGDTQYF. The gene calls are TRBV4-3 and TRBJ2-3; D might be TRBD2 (7 bases). The length of the CDR3 is 15 residues. Germline V lookup: CDR1 LGHNA, CDR2 YSLEER. Trimming stripped 1 base from V and 5 bases from J, with 13 bases between.

This sequence joins TRBV18 and TRBJ1-2, with TRBD1 matching 7 bases. Germline loops: CDR1 KGHSH, CDR2 LQKENI. Trimming at V came to 6 bases and at J to 7 bases, leaving 8 bases not matched to a gene. This CDR3 spans 13 amino acids. CDR3: CASSPAGGLGYTF. The CDR3 DNA reads TGTGCCAGCTCGCCAGCAGGGGGTCTTGGCTACACCTTC.

In this sample, this clone turned up a few times. The chain links TRBV28 to TRBJ1-5; D gene uncertain. V was trimmed by 4 bases and J by 7 bases, leaving 8 bases between them. Germline CDR1 reads MDHEN; CDR2 reads SYDVKM. This CDR3 has 12 residues. CDR3 in DNA: TGTGCCAGCAGTTCACTAAACCAGCCCCAGCATTTT. It specifies CASSSLNQPQHF.

CDR3 residues: CAWSPQGVGGYTF. The CDR3 nucleotides are TGTGCCTGGAGTCCACAGGGGGTCGGTGGCTACACCTTC. The V and J genes are TRBV30 and TRBJ1-2, with 8 bases that match TRBD1. V trimming: 2 bases; J trimming: 7 bases; junction bases outside the gene matches: 6. Per the germline V gene, CDR1 is GTSNPN and CDR2 is SVGIG (reference sequence). The CDR3 is made up of 13 amino acids. Full variable domain (remainder filled in from reference TRBV30 and TRBJ1-2): SQTIHQWPATLVQPVGSPLSLECTVEGTSNPNLYWYRQAAGRGLQLLFYSVGIGQISSEVPQNLSASRPQDRQFILSSKKLLLSDSGFYLCAWSPQGVGGYTFGSGTRLTVV.

The chain employs TRBV28 and TRBJ1-4; the match to TRBD1 covers 9 bases. CDR1 and CDR2 (germline): MDHEN, SYDVKM. V lost 5 bases to trimming and J lost 7 bases; unmatched junction nucleotides: 5. There are 14 residues in the CDR3. The CDR3: CASSPADRGEKLFF. For the CDR3, the DNA is TGTGCCAGCAGTCCCGCGGACAGGGGTGAAAAACTGTTTTTT.

This clone was observed a handful of times. This chain links TRBV10-3 with TRBJ1-1, with D unclear. Germline CDR1 is ENHRY and CDR2 is SYGVKD. Trimming took off 7 bases at V and 1 base at J, with 10 bases between the two ends. The CDR3 contains 13 residues. CDR3 loop: CAIKLQANTEAFF. The DNA for the CDR3 is TGTGCCATCAAGCTTCAAGCGAACACTGAAGCTTTCTTT.

This chain uses TRBV29-1 with TRBJ2-4; 8 bases match TRBD1. After removal of 4 bases from V and 1 base from J, the junction contained 3 bases not matched to a gene. CDR1 and CDR2 from the germline V gene are SQVTM and ANQGSEA. CDR3 length: 14 amino acids. Here the CDR3 reads CSVGTGYAKNIQYF. CDR3 sequence (DNA): TGCAGCGTTGGGACAGGGTATGCCAAAAACATTCAGTACTTC.

The chain links TRBV10-3 to TRBJ2-7; tentative D call: TRBD2 (5 bases). Germline assignment: CDR1 ENHRY and CDR2 SYGVKD. CDR3 size: 11 residues. Between the trimmed V and J ends, which lost 3 bases and 9 bases, there was a span of 9 bases. The CDR3: CAISDRETQYF. CDR3 DNA: TGTGCCATCAGTGACCGGGAAACGCAGTACTTC.

The chain couples TRBV28 to TRBJ2-7; 9 bases match TRBD1. The germline V gene has CDR1 MDHEN and CDR2 SYDVKM. The CDR3 sequence is 15 residues long. The V and J ends lost 6 bases and 7 bases, in that order; junction bases with no gene match: 13. As DNA, the CDR3 is TGTGCCAGCAGCCAATGGGGGACAGGGAATAGTGAGCAGTACTTC. Its translation is CASSQWGTGNSEQYF. The whole variable domain, filled in from reference TRBV28 and TRBJ2-7, reads DVKVTQSSRYLVKRTGEKVFLECVQDMDHENMFWYRQDPGLGLRLIYFSYDVKMKEKGDIPEGYSVSREKKERFSLILESASTNQTSMYLCASSQWGTGNSEQYFGPGTRLTVT.

This sequence joins TRBV5-4 and TRBJ1-6; 7 bases match TRBD1. The CDR3 spans 16 residues. The germline CDR1 and CDR2 sequences are SGHNT and YYREEE (reference sequence). J gave up 7 bases and V 1 base, and 8 bases lay outside the gene matches. CDR3 bases: TGTGCCAGCAGCTTGCTCCTAGACAGGGACAATTCACCCCTCCACTTT. Translated: CASSLLLDRDNSPLHF.

The V call is TRBV5-5, the J call TRBJ2-5; TRBD2 aligns across 11 bases. The CDR3 totals 16 residues. In germline, CDR1 is SGHKS, CDR2 YYEKEE (reference sequence). V lost 0 bases to trimming and J lost 5 bases; unmatched junction nucleotides: 6. Here the CDR3 DNA reads TGTGCCAGCAGCTTGGAGTTGGCTAGCGGGGGGGAGACCCAGTACTTC. Its translation: CASSLELASGGETQYF. The variable domain in full, completed from reference TRBV5-5 and TRBJ2-5, reads DAGVTQSPTHLIKTRGQQVTLRCSPISGHKSVSWYQQVLGQGPQFIFQYYEKEERGRGNFPDRFSARQFPNYSSELNVNALLLGDSALYLCASSLELASGGETQYFGPGTRLLVL.

The V call is TRBV4-3, the J call TRBJ2-2, with 8 bases lining up with TRBD2. Per germline, CDR1 LGHNA and CDR2 YSLEER. The CDR3 has 16 residues. Unmatched junction bases numbered 7, after V lost 5 bases and J lost 2 bases. The CDR3 is CASSSRGGFNTGELFF. The DNA of the CDR3 is TGCGCCAGCAGCTCTCGCGGGGGGTTCAACACCGGGGAGCTGTTTTTT.

The chain links TRBV27 to TRBJ1-5; perhaps TRBD1 as D (5 bases). The CDR3 runs 18 residues. V lost 4 bases to trimming and J lost 6 bases, with 25 bases between them. Germline V gene lookup returns CDR1 MNHEY and CDR2 SMNVEV (reference sequence). This CDR3 reads CASSSSPAAGTLRQPQHF. The CDR3 DNA reads as TGTGCCAGCAGTTCCTCACCTGCCGCAGGGACTTTACGTCAGCCCCAGCATTTT.

The chain recombines TRBV29-1 with TRBJ1-4; 9 nucleotides line up with TRBD1. The CDR3 has 17 residues. The trim removed 6 bases at V and 1 base at J, leaving 12 bases unmatched. Looked up from germline, CDR1 is SQVTM and CDR2 is ANQGSEA. The CDR3 loop is CSVLSGTGTLTNEKLFF. The CDR3 DNA reads TGCAGCGTATTATCCGGGACAGGGACGTTAACTAATGAAAAACTGTTTTTT.

This chain links TRBV6-5 with TRBJ1-3; D unclear. The length of the CDR3 is 16 residues. Trimming shortened V by 0 bases and J by 3 bases, and 12 bases separated the two germline ends. Looked up from germline, CDR1 is MNHEY and CDR2 is SVGAGI. The CDR3 DNA is TGTGCCAGCAGTTACTCGGTCGGTTCAGGTGGAAACACCATATATTTT. Its translation: CASSYSVGSGGNTIYF.

The chain couples TRBV10-1 to TRBJ1-1; D is possibly TRBD1 (6 bases). Germline assignment: CDR1 WNHNN and CDR2 SYGVQD (reference sequence). The CDR3 length is 12 residues. The V and J ends lost 5 bases and 7 bases respectively, with 11 bases between them. CDR3 sequence reads: CASSRGGIEAFF. The CDR3 DNA reads TGCGCCAGCAGTCGAGGGGGAATTGAAGCTTTCTTT.

The chain combines TRBV6-5 with TRBJ2-7, with D uncertain. The CDR3 covers 14 residues. Germline CDR1 is MNHEY and CDR2 is SVGAGI. The germline V and J ends were trimmed by 2 bases and 3 bases, with 11 bases remaining between them. DNA of the CDR3: TGTGCCAGCAGTTACGGCCGCTTCCACTACGAGCAGTACTTC. Protein product: CASSYGRFHYEQYF.

CDR3 residues: CASSSGLLDEQFF. The DNA of the CDR3 is TGTGCCAGCAGTTCAGGGCTCCTCGATGAGCAGTTCTTC. The chain links TRBV28 to TRBJ2-1; tentative D call: TRBD1 (5 bases). V lost 4 bases and J 8 bases, leaving 12 bases between the germline ends. The CDR3 loop spans 13 amino acids. The germline CDR1 and CDR2 sequences are MDHEN and SYDVKM.

The chain combines TRBV11-2 with TRBJ1-4; 9 bases agree with TRBD1. Germline-derived CDR1 and CDR2 are SGHAT and FQNNGV. The V gene end was trimmed by 1 base and the J gene end by 4 bases; junction bases not matched to a gene: 4. The CDR3 is made up of 16 amino acids. CDR3 bases: TGTGCCAGCAGCTTAGGTTGGGGACAGGGTAATGAAAAACTGTTTTTT. This translates into CASSLGWGQGNEKLFF.